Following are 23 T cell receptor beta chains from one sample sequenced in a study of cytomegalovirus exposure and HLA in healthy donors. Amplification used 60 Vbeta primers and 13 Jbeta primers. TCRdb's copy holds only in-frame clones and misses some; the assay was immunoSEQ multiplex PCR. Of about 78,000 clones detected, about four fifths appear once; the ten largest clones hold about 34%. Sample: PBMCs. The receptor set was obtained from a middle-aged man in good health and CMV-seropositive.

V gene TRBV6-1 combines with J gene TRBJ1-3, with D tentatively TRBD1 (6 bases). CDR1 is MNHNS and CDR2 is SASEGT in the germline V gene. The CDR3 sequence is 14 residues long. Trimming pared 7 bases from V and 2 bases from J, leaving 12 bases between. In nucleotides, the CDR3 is TGTGCCAGCACTGCAGGGGACCCTGGAAACACCATATATTTT. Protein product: CASTAGDPGNTIYF.

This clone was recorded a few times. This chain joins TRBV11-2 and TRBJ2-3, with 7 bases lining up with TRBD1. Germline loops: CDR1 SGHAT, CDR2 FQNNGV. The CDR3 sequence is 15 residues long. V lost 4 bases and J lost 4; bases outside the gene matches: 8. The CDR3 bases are TGTGCCAGCAGCTCTGGGACAGTCAGTGCAGATACGCAGTATTTT. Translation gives CASSSGTVSADTQYF.

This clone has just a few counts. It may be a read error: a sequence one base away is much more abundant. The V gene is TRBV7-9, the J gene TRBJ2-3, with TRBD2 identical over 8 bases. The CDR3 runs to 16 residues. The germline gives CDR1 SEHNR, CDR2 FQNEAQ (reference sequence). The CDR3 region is CSSKKASGSGEDTQYF. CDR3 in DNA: TGTTCCAGCAAAAAGGCCAGCGGGAGCGGAGAAGATACGCAGTATTTT.

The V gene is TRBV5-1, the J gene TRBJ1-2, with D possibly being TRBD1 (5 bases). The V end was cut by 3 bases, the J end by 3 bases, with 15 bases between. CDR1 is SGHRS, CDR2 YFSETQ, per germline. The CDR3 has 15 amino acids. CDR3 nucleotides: TGCGCCAGCAGCTCGGACGGGGGGGGACACTATGGCTACACCTTC. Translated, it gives CASSSDGGGHYGYTF.

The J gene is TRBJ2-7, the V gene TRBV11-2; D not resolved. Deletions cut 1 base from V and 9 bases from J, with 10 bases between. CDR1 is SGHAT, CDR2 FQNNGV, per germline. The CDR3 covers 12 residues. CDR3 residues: CASSLGVSSQYF. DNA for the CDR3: TGTGCCAGCAGCTTAGGAGTTAGTTCGCAGTACTTC.

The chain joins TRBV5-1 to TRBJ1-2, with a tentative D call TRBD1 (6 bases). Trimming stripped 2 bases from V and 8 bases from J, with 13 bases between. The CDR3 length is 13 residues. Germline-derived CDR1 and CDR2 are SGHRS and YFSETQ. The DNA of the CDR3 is TGCGCCAGCAGCTTAGTGGCAGGGGAAGGCTACACCTTC. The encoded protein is CASSLVAGEGYTF.

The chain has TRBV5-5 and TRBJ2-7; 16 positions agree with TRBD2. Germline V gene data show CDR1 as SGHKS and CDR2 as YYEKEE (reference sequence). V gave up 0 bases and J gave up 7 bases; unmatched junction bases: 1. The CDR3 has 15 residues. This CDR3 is CASSLEGLAGGEQYF. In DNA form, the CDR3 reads TGTGCCAGCAGCTTGGAGGGACTAGCGGGAGGGGAGCAGTACTTC.

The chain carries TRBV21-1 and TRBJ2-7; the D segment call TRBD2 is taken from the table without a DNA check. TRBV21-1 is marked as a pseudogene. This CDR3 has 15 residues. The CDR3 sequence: CASSSSRRSSYEQYF. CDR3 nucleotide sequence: TGTGCCAGCAGCTCATCTCGGAGGAGCTCCTACGAGCAGTACTTC.

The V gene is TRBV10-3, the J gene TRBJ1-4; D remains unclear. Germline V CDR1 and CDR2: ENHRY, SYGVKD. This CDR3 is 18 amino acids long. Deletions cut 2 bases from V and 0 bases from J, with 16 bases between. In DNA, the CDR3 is TGTGCCATCAGTGAGGTTCCCCCTCCGGACTCAACTAATGAAAAACTGTTTTTT. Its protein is CAISEVPPPDSTNEKLFF.

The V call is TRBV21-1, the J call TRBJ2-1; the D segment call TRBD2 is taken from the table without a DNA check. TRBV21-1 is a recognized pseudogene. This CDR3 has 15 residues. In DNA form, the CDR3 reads TGTGCCAGCAGCAAAGGACTCCTCTCCTACAATGAGCAGTTCTTC. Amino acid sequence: CASSKGLLSYNEQFF.

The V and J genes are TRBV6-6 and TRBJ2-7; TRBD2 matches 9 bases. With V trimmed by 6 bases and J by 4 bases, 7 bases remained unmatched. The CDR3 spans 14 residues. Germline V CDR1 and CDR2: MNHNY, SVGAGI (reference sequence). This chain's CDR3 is CASSLSGSAYEQYF. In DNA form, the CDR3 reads TGTGCCAGCAGCCTTAGCGGGAGCGCGTACGAGCAGTACTTC.

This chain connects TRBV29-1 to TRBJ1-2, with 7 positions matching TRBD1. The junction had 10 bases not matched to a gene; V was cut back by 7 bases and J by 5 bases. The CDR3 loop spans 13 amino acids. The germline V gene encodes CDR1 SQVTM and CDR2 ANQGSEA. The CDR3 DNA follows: TGCAGCGGTGACAGGGCGCTGGAATATGGCTACACCTTC. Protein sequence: CSGDRALEYGYTF.

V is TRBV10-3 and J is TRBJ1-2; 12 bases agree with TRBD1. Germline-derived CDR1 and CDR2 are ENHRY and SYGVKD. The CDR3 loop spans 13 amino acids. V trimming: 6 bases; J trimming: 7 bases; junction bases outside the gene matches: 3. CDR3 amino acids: CAIRGQGARGYTF. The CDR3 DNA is TGTGCCATCAGGGGACAGGGGGCGCGTGGCTACACCTTC.

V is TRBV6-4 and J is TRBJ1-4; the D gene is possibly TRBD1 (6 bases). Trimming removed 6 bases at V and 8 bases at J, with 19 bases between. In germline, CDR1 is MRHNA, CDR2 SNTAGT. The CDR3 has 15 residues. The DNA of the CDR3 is TGTGCCAGCAGCAATCAGGACAGTGCCGTCGAAAAACTGTTTTTT. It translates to CASSNQDSAVEKLFF.

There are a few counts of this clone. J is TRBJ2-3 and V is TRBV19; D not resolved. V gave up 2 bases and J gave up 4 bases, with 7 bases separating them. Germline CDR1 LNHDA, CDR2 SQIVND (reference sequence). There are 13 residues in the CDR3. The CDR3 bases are TGTGCCAGTAGTATACTCTTTGCAGATACGCAGTATTTT. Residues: CASSILFADTQYF.

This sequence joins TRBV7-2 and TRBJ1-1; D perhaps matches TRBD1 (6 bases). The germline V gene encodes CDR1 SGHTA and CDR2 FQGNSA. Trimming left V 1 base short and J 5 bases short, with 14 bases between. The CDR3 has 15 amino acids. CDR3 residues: CASSLDAGVRTEAFF. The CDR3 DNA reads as TGTGCCAGCAGCTTAGATGCAGGGGTGCGGACTGAAGCTTTCTTT.

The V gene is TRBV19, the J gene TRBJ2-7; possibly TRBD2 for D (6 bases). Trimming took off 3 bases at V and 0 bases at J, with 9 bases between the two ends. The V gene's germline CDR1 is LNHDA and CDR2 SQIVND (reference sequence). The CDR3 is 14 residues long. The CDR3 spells CASSMRRDSYEQYF. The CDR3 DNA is TGTGCCAGTAGTATGCGGCGGGACTCCTACGAGCAGTACTTC.

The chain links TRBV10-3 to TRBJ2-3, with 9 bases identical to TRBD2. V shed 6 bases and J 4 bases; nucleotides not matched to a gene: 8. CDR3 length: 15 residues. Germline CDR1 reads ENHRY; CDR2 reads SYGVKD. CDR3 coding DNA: TGTGCCATCAGGGACCCGGGACTAGCTCCAGATACGCAGTATTTT. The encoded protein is CAIRDPGLAPDTQYF.

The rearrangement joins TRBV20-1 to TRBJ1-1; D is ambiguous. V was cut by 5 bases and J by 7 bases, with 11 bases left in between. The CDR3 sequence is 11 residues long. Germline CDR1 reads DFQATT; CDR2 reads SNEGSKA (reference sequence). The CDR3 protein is CSAYEQREAFF. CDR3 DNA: TGCAGTGCTTACGAGCAACGTGAAGCTTTCTTT.

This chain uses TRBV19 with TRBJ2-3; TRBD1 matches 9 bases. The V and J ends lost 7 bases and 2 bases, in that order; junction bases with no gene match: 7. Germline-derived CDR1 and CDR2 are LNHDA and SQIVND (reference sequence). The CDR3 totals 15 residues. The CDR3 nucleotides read TGTGCCAGTACCCCCACAGGGGGCAACACAGATACGCAGTATTTT. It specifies CASTPTGGNTDTQYF.

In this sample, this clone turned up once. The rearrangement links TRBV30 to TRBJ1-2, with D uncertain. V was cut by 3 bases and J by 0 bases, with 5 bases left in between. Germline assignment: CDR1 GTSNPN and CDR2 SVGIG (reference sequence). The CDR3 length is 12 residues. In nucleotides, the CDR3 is TGTGCCTGGAGCCTCGCTAACTATGGCTACACCTTC. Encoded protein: CAWSLANYGYTF. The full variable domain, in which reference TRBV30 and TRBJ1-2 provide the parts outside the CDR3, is SQTIHQWPATLVQPVGSPLSLECTVEGTSNPNLYWYRQAAGRGLQLLFYSVGIGQISSEVPQNLSASRPQDRQFILSSKKLLLSDSGFYLCAWSLANYGYTFGSGTRLTVV.

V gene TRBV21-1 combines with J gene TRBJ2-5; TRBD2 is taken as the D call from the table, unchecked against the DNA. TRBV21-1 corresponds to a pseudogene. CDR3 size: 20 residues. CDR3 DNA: TGTGCCAGCAGCAAGAGGGAGGGCCTGTTCTCAGTGTGGTGTTTGGAGACCCAGTACTTC. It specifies CASSKREGLFSVWCLETQYF.

Here the CDR3 reads CASSSTGEQPGTDTQYF. The DNA for the CDR3 is TGTGCCAGCAGCTCAACCGGTGAACAGCCGGGCACAGATACGCAGTATTTT. The V gene is TRBV5-6, the J gene TRBJ2-3; D gene uncertain. Trimming took 3 bases from V and 1 from J, leaving 18 bases between them. The CDR3 runs 17 residues. Germline CDR1 and CDR2: SGHDT and YYEEEE.